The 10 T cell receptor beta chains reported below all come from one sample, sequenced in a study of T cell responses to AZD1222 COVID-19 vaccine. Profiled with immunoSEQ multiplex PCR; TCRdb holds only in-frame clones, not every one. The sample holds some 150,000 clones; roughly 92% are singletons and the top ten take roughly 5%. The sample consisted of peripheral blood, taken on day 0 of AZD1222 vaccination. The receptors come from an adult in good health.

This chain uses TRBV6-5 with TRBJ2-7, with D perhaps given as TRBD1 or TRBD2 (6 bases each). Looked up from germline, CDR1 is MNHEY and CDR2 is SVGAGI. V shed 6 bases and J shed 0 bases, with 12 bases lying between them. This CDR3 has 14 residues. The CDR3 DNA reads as TGTGCCAGCAGAATCAGGGGACTCTCCTACGAGCAGTACTTC. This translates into CASRIRGLSYEQYF.

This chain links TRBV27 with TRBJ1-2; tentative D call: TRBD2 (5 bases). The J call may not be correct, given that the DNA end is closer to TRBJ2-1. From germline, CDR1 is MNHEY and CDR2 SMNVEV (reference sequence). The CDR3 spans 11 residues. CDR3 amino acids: CASSDLTGQFF. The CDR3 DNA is TGTGCCAGCAGTGATCTCACGGGACAGTTCTTC.

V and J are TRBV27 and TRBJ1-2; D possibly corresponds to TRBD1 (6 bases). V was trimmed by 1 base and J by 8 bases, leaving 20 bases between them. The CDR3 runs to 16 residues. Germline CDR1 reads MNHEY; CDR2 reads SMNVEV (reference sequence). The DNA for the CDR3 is TGTGCCAGCAGTTTATACAGGGTTCCCGGGTCGGAAGGCTACACCTTC. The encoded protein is CASSLYRVPGSEGYTF.

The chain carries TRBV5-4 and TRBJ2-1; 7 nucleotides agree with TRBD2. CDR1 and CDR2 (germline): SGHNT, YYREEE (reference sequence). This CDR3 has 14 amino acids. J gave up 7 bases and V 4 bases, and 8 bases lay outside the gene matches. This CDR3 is CASSDGLDKNEQFF. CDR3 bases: TGTGCCAGCAGCGACGGACTAGACAAAAATGAGCAGTTCTTC. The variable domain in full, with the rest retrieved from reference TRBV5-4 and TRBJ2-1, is ETGVTQSPTHLIKTRGQQVTLRCSSQSGHNTVSWYQQALGQGPQFIFQYYREEENGRGNFPPRFSGLQFPNYSSELNVNALELDDSALYLCASSDGLDKNEQFFGPGTRLTVL.

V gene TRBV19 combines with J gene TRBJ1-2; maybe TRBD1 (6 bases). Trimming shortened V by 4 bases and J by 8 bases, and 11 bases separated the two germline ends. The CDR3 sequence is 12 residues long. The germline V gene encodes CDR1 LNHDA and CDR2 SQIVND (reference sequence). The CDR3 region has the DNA TGTGCCAGTAGTACACAGGGTGGAGGCTACACCTTC. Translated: CASSTQGGGYTF.

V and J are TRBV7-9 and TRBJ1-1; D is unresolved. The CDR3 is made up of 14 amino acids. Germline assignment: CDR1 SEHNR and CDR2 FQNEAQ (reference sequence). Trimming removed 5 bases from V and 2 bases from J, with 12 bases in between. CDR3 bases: TGTGCCAGCAGCCCCCGGGCCAGTAACACTGAAGCTTTCTTT. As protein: CASSPRASNTEAFF.

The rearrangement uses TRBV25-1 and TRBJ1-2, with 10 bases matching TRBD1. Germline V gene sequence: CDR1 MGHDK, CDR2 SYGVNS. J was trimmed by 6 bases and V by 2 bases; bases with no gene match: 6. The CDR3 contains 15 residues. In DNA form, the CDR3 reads TGTGCCAGCAGTGAACGGGACAGGGGTTATAATGGCTACACCTTC. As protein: CASSERDRGYNGYTF.

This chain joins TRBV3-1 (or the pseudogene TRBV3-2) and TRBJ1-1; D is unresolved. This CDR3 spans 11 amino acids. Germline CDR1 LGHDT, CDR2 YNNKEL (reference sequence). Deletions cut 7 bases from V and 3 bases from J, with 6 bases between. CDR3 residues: CASIGDTEAFF. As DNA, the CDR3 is TGTGCCAGCATAGGTGACACTGAAGCTTTCTTT.

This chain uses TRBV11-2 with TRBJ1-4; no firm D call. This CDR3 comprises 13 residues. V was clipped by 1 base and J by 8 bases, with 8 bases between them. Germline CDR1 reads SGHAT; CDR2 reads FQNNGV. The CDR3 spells CASSLGWGEKLFF. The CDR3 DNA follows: TGTGCCAGCAGCTTAGGTTGGGGAGAAAAACTGTTTTTT.

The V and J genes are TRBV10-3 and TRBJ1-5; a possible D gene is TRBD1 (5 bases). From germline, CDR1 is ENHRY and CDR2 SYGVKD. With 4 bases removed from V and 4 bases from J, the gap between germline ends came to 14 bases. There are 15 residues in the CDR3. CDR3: CAISGTGQSNQPQHF. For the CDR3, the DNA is TGTGCCATCAGTGGAACAGGTCAGAGTAATCAGCCCCAGCATTTT.